A selection of T cell receptor beta chains follows, all from one sample in a study of immune heterogeneity within non-small cell lung tumors. TCRdb processed the multiplex PCR reads anew with MiXCR; each CDR3 protein has one entry. The sample has over 25,000 distinct CDR3 sequences; less than 35% are singletons. Sequenced: lung tumor tissue. Receptor source: a man aged 35 to 55 with non-small cell lung cancer. The CDR3 runs from the conserved cysteine through the conserved F or W. A D gene is named only where the DNA matches it firmly. Clone size appears in some rows only: once, few, many, or a class for an expanded clone.

length,V,D,J,size,DNA,CDR3
15,TRBV28,NA,TRBJ2-1,NA,TGTGCCAGCAGTTTTGTTGTGGGTTCCTACAATGAGCAGTTCTTC,CASSFVVGSYNEQFF
16,TRBV27,NA,TRBJ1-1,NA,TGTGCCAGCAGCCCGGATCGTGTAGGGGTTTACACTGAAGCTTTCTTT,CASSPDRVGVYTEAFF
13,TRBV18,NA,TRBJ2-5,NA,TGTGCCAGCTCACCACGAGGGGATGGGACCCAGTACTTC,CASSPRGDGTQYF
18,TRBV10-1,TRBD1,TRBJ2-2,NA,TGCGCCAGCTATCCCCGGGACAGGGCCCTAACCAACACCGGGGAGCTGTTTTTT,CASYPRDRALTNTGELFF
15,TRBV9,TRBD1,TRBJ2-1,NA,TGTGCCAGCAGCCAGGGGGCGGCCTCCTACAATGAGCAGTTCTTC,CASSQGAASYNEQFF
12,TRBV5-8,NA,TRBJ2-7,NA,TGTGCCAGCAGCTTGAGAACTTACGAGCAGTACTTC,CASSLRTYEQYF
16,TRBV25-1,NA,TRBJ1-4,NA,TGTGCCAGCAGTGGGCTAGCTAGTGCGGTGGTGGAAAAACTGTTTTTT,CASSGLASAVVEKLFF
15,TRBV7-2,TRBD2,TRBJ2-1,many,TGTGCCAGCAGCCCAGTAGCGGGAGCGGACAATGAGCAGTTCTTC,CASSPVAGADNEQFF
18,TRBV19,TRBD1,TRBJ1-5,NA,TGTGCCAGTAGTACCAGAGGGGCCGGGACAGGGATTAATCAGCCCCAGCATTTT,CASSTRGAGTGINQPQHF
16,TRBV4-1,NA,TRBJ2-2,NA,TGCGCCAGCAGCCAAGTAATGAGGGGTGATACCGGGGAGCTGTTTTTT,CASSQVMRGDTGELFF
13,TRBV15,NA,TRBJ1-1,few,TGTGCCACCGCGAGTTTCAGGAACACTGAAGCTTTCTTT,CATASFRNTEAFF
15,TRBV10-3,TRBD1,TRBJ1-2,many,TGTGCCATCAGTCAACAGGGGGCCTCCTCGTATGGCTACACCTTC,CAISQQGASSYGYTF
15,TRBV7-2,NA,TRBJ2-7,many,TGTGCCAGCAGCTCCCGGGCAGGTAGTGGGTACGAGCAGTACTTC,CASSSRAGSGYEQYF
18,TRBV6-5,TRBD1,TRBJ2-2,NA,TGTGCCAGCAGTTACTTTGGGGCAGGGGGCCTAAGCACCGGGGAGCTGTTTTTT,CASSYFGAGGLSTGELFF
12,TRBV2,NA,TRBJ2-2,many,TGTGCCAGCAGCGCGGACACCGGGGAGCTGTTTTTT,CASSADTGELFF
13,TRBV24-1,NA,TRBJ2-3,many,TGTGCCACCAGTGATCCCTTCACAGATACGCAGTATTTT,CATSDPFTDTQYF
14,TRBV20-1,TRBD1,TRBJ2-7,many,TGCAGTGCTAGGGGGGACAGGGGGCGTTGGGAGCAGTACTTC,CSARGDRGRWEQYF
15,TRBV6-4,TRBD1,TRBJ2-1,many,TGTGCCAGCAGTTCCGGGACAGGGGGCGTGAATGAGCAGTTCTTC,CASSSGTGGVNEQFF
14,TRBV2,NA,TRBJ1-5,many,TGTGCCAGCAGTGAAATTGGTGGGACCCAGCCCCAGCATTTT,CASSEIGGTQPQHF
13,TRBV20-1,NA,TRBJ1-5,NA,TGCAGTGCTAGGACCAGGGTCAATCAGCCCCAGCATTTT,CSARTRVNQPQHF
16,TRBV7-9,NA,TRBJ2-3,many,TGTGCCAGCAGCTTAGCGCCTAGCGTGGGCACAGATACGCAGTATTTT,CASSLAPSVGTDTQYF
14,TRBV7-3,NA,TRBJ1-1,few,TGTGCCAGCAGCCCGTTCTCGACGGTCACTGAAGCTTTCTTT,CASSPFSTVTEAFF
15,TRBV28,NA,TRBJ1-5,many,TGTGCCAGCAGTTTAACCGGGGATTACAATCAGCCCCAGCATTTT,CASSLTGDYNQPQHF
15,TRBV24-1,TRBD1,TRBJ2-1,many,TGTGCCACCAGCGTAGACAGGGGGCGCATCGATGAGCAGTTCTTC,CATSVDRGRIDEQFF